The present TCR beta chain was sequenced within a study of blood T cell repertoires in COVID-19 (dated by TCRdb to the early 2020s). Concerning the study at large: Samples covering the acute and convalescent phases of COVID-19 were provided by collaborators in the United States, Italy and Spain. The material from the prospective study consisted of cDNA or gDNA derived from T cells, B-cell-depleted T cells, or PBMCs. The dataset comprised deeply sampled blood TCRbeta repertoires from subjects exposed to, actively infected with, or recovered from COVID-19. The repertoires were released in a freely available public database meant as a resource for research on the immune response to SARS-CoV-2. Samples were obtained from the ongoing ImmuneRACE study (first 160 participants) and from over 1,000 subjects provided by 6 global collaborators. The sample metadata nearly always contained a de-identified subject ID, COVID-19 status, age in years and sex. Where available, HLA class I and class II types were obtained from metadata supplied by the sample provider rather than from assay-based typing. General findings and caveats noted by the study authors: Clinical and demographic metadata were provided uncurated, with the amount varying by source and participant.

Trimming at the junction amounts to 3 bases on V and 0 bases on J, and the germline ends lie 8 bases apart. CDR1 and CDR2, per the germline V gene, are ENHRY and SYGVKD. Counted from cysteine to phenylalanine, this CDR3 has 14 amino acids. Only the CDR3 part of the read is kept: 42 bases, read in frame from the first base. Whole blood was collected in K2EDTA tubes by collaborating institutions according to the institutions' own protocols. For TCRbeta analysis, collaborators shipped samples as frozen whole blood, isolated PBMCs, or DNA extracted from either of those sample types. Note on this clone: Its antigen specificity is not known. One base away there is no much larger clone; base qualities are not given.

The immunoSEQ Assay, a bias-controlled multiplex PCR, was used to amplify TCRbeta CDR3 regions from genomic DNA. Per the original workflow: Within the assay, amplification of reference gene primers was used to estimate how many nucleated cells each sample contained. To quantify the absolute abundance of each unique TCRbeta CDR3 rearrangement, sequence reads were collapsed and filtered. Productive Simpson clonality was computed per sample as the square root of Simpson's diversity index over productive rearrangements. TCRdb carries this immuneACCESS record with in-frame sequences only. Its versions omit some clonotypes, under half of them owing to an unresolved V gene in the studies checked, with the rest unexplained. V, J and clone size derive from that table, while D and trimming were established from the DNA sequence. The table for this sample lists around 97,000 clones; around 87% of them were counted only once. Clones ranked in the top ten supply about 20% of the sample.

The sequenced sample was peripheral blood. Recombination linked TRBV10-3 to TRBJ1-1; TRBD1 could be the D gene, as 5 bases match. The receptor was isolated from a human donor in a cohort sampled during active COVID-19. The nucleotide sequence is TGTGCCATCAGTGAAAGGGGCATGAACACTGAAGCTTTCTTT. The encoded protein is CAISERGMNTEAFF.